This entry concerns a single T cell receptor (beta chain). What it binds is unknown. The source of the sample is a study of cytomegalovirus exposure and HLA in healthy donors. Study-wide results and caveats: In a later analysis, a missense DCLRE1C variant was linked to TCR beta V- and J-gene trimming. 150 or so TCR beta chains were listed as cytomegalovirus-associated.

Researchers ran the PCR with 60 Vbeta and 13 Jbeta primers. Per the study methods: As a later analysis found, there were 70 million to 100 million unique TCR beta chains, of which around 9.9 million were shared. Clones were read by immunoSEQ multiplex PCR, and TCRdb kept only the in-frame ones, dropping some. Clone size and V and J calls were adopted from that table, with D and trimming inferred from the DNA. The sample has 150,000 to 200,000 clones, about 80% seen once. Per the germline V gene, CDR1 is LGHNA and CDR2 is YSLEER. The CDR3 runs to 16 residues. The V segment lost 2 bases and the J segment 1 base; nucleotides outside the gene matches: 4.

This clonotype was sampled from a man aged 18-30 years in good health and CMV-seropositive. V usage is TRBV4-3 and J usage is TRBJ1-4, with 7 bases lining up with TRBD1. Sequenced input: PBMCs. The CDR3 loop reads CASSQLTGVTNEKLFF. The CDR3 DNA reads as TGCGCCAGCAGCCAATTAACAGGGGTAACTAATGAAAAACTGTTTTTT.